The 23 T cell receptor beta chains listed next were all sequenced from one sample in a study of cytomegalovirus exposure and HLA in healthy donors. PCR was performed using 60 Vbeta and 13 Jbeta primers. Profiling relied on immunoSEQ multiplex PCR, and the TCRdb table lists in-frame clones only, not all of them. The sample lists some 120,000 clones, roughly four fifths occurring once. Material: PBMCs. All receptors derive from an older woman in good health and CMV-seropositive.

This chain links TRBV2 with TRBJ2-6; a weak D match, TRBD1 (6 bases). From germline, CDR1 is SNHLY and CDR2 FYNNEI. Trimming took off 7 bases at V and 0 bases at J, with 13 bases between the two ends. The CDR3 is 16 amino acids. DNA for the CDR3: TGTGCCAGCACCCGGACAGCATCCTCTGGGGCCAACGTCCTGACTTTC. The encoded protein is CASTRTASSGANVLTF.

The V and J genes are TRBV7-6 and TRBJ1-2; a weak D match, TRBD1 (6 bases). This CDR3 comprises 15 residues. The V gene's germline CDR1 is SGHVS and CDR2 FNYEAQ. V was pared by 6 bases and J by 8 bases, with 22 bases between. The CDR3 DNA follows: TGTGCCAGCAGTACCCGGGCAGGGGTAAAGGGCGGCTACACCTTC. This sequence encodes CASSTRAGVKGGYTF.

About this clone: In the same sample, other DNA sequences code for this CDR3. V is TRBV10-3 and J is TRBJ2-7; TRBD2 might be the D (5 bases). The V end lost 3 bases, the J end lost 0 bases, and 6 bases lay between the germline ends. The CDR3 is 13 amino acids. The germline V gene encodes CDR1 ENHRY and CDR2 SYGVKD. The CDR3 sequence is CAISDRDSYEQYF. The CDR3 nucleotides are TGTGCCATCAGTGACCGGGACTCCTACGAGCAGTACTTC.

The J gene is TRBJ2-7, the V gene TRBV7-2; TRBD2 aligns across 8 bases. This CDR3 has 14 residues. V lost 5 bases, J lost 4 bases, and 7 bases stayed unmatched. Germline V CDR1 and CDR2: SGHTA, FQGNSA. CDR3 sequence (DNA): TGTGCCAGCAGCACCGGGACTAGGAGATACGAGCAGTACTTC. It specifies CASSTGTRRYEQYF.

The chain is built from TRBV5-6 and TRBJ2-5, with 10 bases lining up with TRBD1. The length of the CDR3 is 15 residues. The V gene end was trimmed by 3 bases and the J gene end by 6 bases; junction bases not matched to a gene: 8. Germline V CDR1 and CDR2: SGHDT, YYEEEE. The CDR3 DNA reads TGTGCCAGCAGCTCAACCGGGACAGGGGAACAGACCCAGTACTTC. It translates to CASSSTGTGEQTQYF.

The sample holds one count of this clone. The gene calls are TRBV19 and TRBJ2-6; D is undetermined. Trimming removed 7 bases at V and 0 bases at J, with 7 bases between. Germline CDR1 LNHDA, CDR2 SQIVND (reference sequence). The CDR3 extends over 14 amino acids. In DNA form, the CDR3 reads TGTGCCAGTAAAACTCCCTCTGGGGCCAACGTCCTGACTTTC. It specifies CASKTPSGANVLTF.

The V call is TRBV4-1, the J call TRBJ2-7; 9 bases align to TRBD1. The V and J ends lost 5 bases and 4 bases, in that order; junction bases with no gene match: 6. Germline V gives CDR1 MGHRA, CDR2 YSYEKL. CDR3 length equals 14 residues. The CDR3 here is CASSFGQGPYEQYF. CDR3 bases: TGCGCCAGCAGCTTCGGACAGGGGCCTTACGAGCAGTACTTC.

This rearrangement joins TRBV30 to TRBJ2-3, with D possibly being TRBD2 (5 bases). Trimming left V 2 bases short and J 0 bases short, with 9 bases between. Germline assignment: CDR1 GTSNPN and CDR2 SVGIG (reference sequence). This CDR3 comprises 14 residues. The CDR3 DNA follows: TGTGCCTGGAGTCGAGGGCCTAGCACAGATACGCAGTATTTT. Its protein is CAWSRGPSTDTQYF.

V and J are TRBV2 and TRBJ1-5; TRBD1 aligns across 9 bases. V trimming: 1 base; J trimming: 6 bases; junction bases outside the gene matches: 4. Per germline, CDR1 SNHLY and CDR2 FYNNEI. The CDR3 length is 15 residues. The CDR3 DNA reads TGTGCCAGCAGTGAAGTAATGACAGGGGGTCAGCCCCAGCATTTT. Translation gives CASSEVMTGGQPQHF.

V and J are TRBV5-1 and TRBJ2-5; 9 bases fit TRBD1. Unmatched junction bases numbered 5, after V lost 4 bases and J lost 4 bases. The CDR3 runs 14 residues. Germline V gives CDR1 SGHRS, CDR2 YFSETQ. The CDR3 loop reads CASSPTGGGETQYF. CDR3 bases: TGCGCCAGCAGCCCGACAGGGGGGGGAGAGACCCAGTACTTC.

The chain has TRBV7-3 and TRBJ1-1; a possible D gene is TRBD1 (6 bases). The CDR3 runs to 13 residues. V was pared by 6 bases and J by 5 bases, with 13 bases between. From germline, CDR1 is SGHTA and CDR2 FQGTGA. The CDR3 protein is CASRQSGDTEAFF. CDR3 DNA: TGTGCCAGCAGACAATCAGGGGATACTGAAGCTTTCTTT.

This sequence joins TRBV2 and TRBJ2-1, with D possibly being TRBD2 (7 bases). This CDR3 comprises 11 residues. Trimming took 8 bases from V and 10 from J, leaving 12 bases between them. Germline CDR1 SNHLY, CDR2 FYNNEI. The CDR3 region is CASRGGWEQFF. The CDR3 DNA sequence: TGTGCCAGCCGCGGGGGCTGGGAGCAGTTCTTC.

The chain uses TRBV18 and TRBJ2-1, with D hard to call. The CDR3 is 13 amino acids. Trimming left V 5 bases short and J 13 bases short, with 18 bases between. The germline gives CDR1 KGHSH, CDR2 LQKENI. CDR3 loop: CASSASAASVQFF. The CDR3, as DNA: TGTGCCAGCTCAGCCAGCGCCGCCTCGGTCCAGTTCTTC.

About this clone: In the same sample, other DNA sequences code for this CDR3. This chain uses TRBV5-1 with TRBJ2-5; D is perhaps TRBD1 (5 bases). Trimming took 2 bases from V and 5 from J, leaving 13 bases between them. Germline CDR1 reads SGHRS; CDR2 reads YFSETQ. The CDR3 length is 14 residues. CDR3 sequence reads: CASSFGRGTETQYF. CDR3 DNA sequence: TGCGCCAGCAGCTTCGGTAGGGGTACGGAGACCCAGTACTTC.

This chain joins TRBV5-1 and TRBJ2-1, with 7 bases that match TRBD2. The CDR3 loop spans 15 amino acids. The germline V gene encodes CDR1 SGHRS and CDR2 YFSETQ. The trim removed 0 bases at V and 2 bases at J, leaving 2 bases unmatched. CDR3 protein: CASSLVTSAYNEQFF. DNA for the CDR3: TGCGCCAGCAGCTTGGTCACTAGCGCCTACAATGAGCAGTTCTTC. The variable domain in full, completed from reference TRBV5-1 and TRBJ2-1, reads KAGVTQTPRYLIKTRGQQVTLSCSPISGHRSVSWYQQTPGQGLQFLFEYFSETQRNKGNFPGRFSGRQFSNSRSEMNVSTLELGDSALYLCASSLVTSAYNEQFFGPGTRLTVL.

The V gene is TRBV7-9, the J gene TRBJ1-6; 7 positions agree with TRBD1. Trimming at V came to 5 bases and at J to 7 bases, leaving 8 bases not matched to a gene. This CDR3 has 15 amino acids. CDR1 is SEHNR and CDR2 is FQNEAQ in the germline V gene (reference sequence). DNA of the CDR3: TGTGCCAGCAGCCCAGGGGACAGACTCAATTCACCCCTCCACTTT. It specifies CASSPGDRLNSPLHF.

The CDR3 sequence is CASSSRGTGPNTEAFF. The DNA of the CDR3 is TGTGCCAGCAGCTCCCGGGGGACAGGACCGAACACTGAAGCTTTCTTT. The rearrangement joins TRBV7-2 to TRBJ1-1, with 8 bases matching TRBD1. After removal of 4 bases from V and 1 base from J, the junction contained 8 bases not matched to a gene. The germline V gene has CDR1 SGHTA and CDR2 FQGNSA. This CDR3 has 16 amino acids.

The chain couples TRBV9 to TRBJ2-1, with TRBD2 matching 8 bases. V trimming: 4 bases; J trimming: 4 bases; junction bases outside the gene matches: 16. CDR1 is SGDLS and CDR2 is YYNGEE in the germline V gene. CDR3 size: 18 residues. The CDR3 DNA sequence: TGTGCCAGCAGCTTCAGGGAGATGGGACTAGATTCATACAATGAGCAGTTCTTC. It yields the protein CASSFREMGLDSYNEQFF. Filled out from reference TRBV9 and TRBJ2-1, the complete variable domain reads DSGVTQTPKHLITATGQRVTLRCSPRSGDLSVYWYQQSLDQGLQFLIQYYNGEERAKGNILERFSAQQFPDLHSELNLSSLELGDSALYFCASSFREMGLDSYNEQFFGPGTRLTVL.

V usage is TRBV7-2 and J usage is TRBJ2-1, with 7 bases lining up with TRBD2. Germline CDR1 is SGHTA and CDR2 is FQGNSA. The CDR3 is 15 amino acids. V gave up 0 bases and J gave up 4 bases; unmatched junction bases: 3. As DNA, the CDR3 is TGTGCCAGCAGCTTAGCGGGAGGGCCATACAATGAGCAGTTCTTC. Its protein is CASSLAGGPYNEQFF. Based on the CDR3 plus reference TRBV7-2 and TRBJ2-1, the full variable domain is GAGVSQSPSNKVTEKGKDVELRCDPISGHTALYWYRQSLGQGLEFLIYFQGNSAPDKSGLPSDRFSAERTGGSVSTLTIQRTQQEDSAVYLCASSLAGGPYNEQFFGPGTRLTVL.

The chain has TRBV4-1 and TRBJ2-7; TRBD1 matches 11 bases. The V gene end was trimmed by 4 bases and the J gene end by 2 bases; junction bases not matched to a gene: 4. The CDR3 covers 15 residues. Germline assignment: CDR1 MGHRA and CDR2 YSYEKL. CDR3 in DNA: TGCGCCAGCAGCCGACTGGACAGGGGGCCCTACGAGCAGTACTTC. Translation: CASSRLDRGPYEQYF.

This chain connects TRBV6-1 to TRBJ1-5; tentative D call: TRBD1 (6 bases). V was trimmed by 5 bases and J by 7 bases, leaving 18 bases between them. Germline loops: CDR1 MNHNS, CDR2 SASEGT. This CDR3 contains 15 residues. CDR3 sequence (DNA): TGTGCCAGCAGTCGACCCCGGGACATCCCGCAGCCCCAGCATTTT. Its protein is CASSRPRDIPQPQHF.

The chain links TRBV7-9 to TRBJ1-2; tentative D call: TRBD1 (5 bases). CDR1 is SEHNR and CDR2 is FQNEAQ in the germline V gene (reference sequence). The CDR3 sequence is 14 residues long. With 2 bases removed from V and 4 bases from J, the gap between germline ends came to 11 bases. Written as DNA, the CDR3 is TGTGCCAGCAGCTTATCAGGGATCAGCTATGGCTACACCTTC. Protein sequence: CASSLSGISYGYTF. Combining the CDR3 with reference TRBV7-9 and TRBJ1-2 gives the whole variable domain DTGVSQNPRHKITKRGQNVTFRCDPISEHNRLYWYRQTLGQGPEFLTYFQNEAQLEKSRLLSDRFSAERPKGSFSTLEIQRTEQGDSAMYLCASSLSGISYGYTFGSGTRLTVV.

The chain couples TRBV2 to TRBJ2-5; 8 positions agree with TRBD2. Looked up from germline, CDR1 is SNHLY and CDR2 is FYNNEI. Trimming removed 3 bases from V and 5 bases from J; junction bases left unmatched: 8. The CDR3 spans 15 residues. The CDR3 loop is CASSDGTRSAETQYF. The CDR3, as DNA: TGTGCCAGCAGTGACGGGACTAGGTCCGCGGAGACCCAGTACTTC. Complete variable domain (other parts from reference TRBV2 and TRBJ2-5): EPEVTQTPSHQVTQMGQEVILRCVPISNHLYFYWYRQILGQKVEFLVSFYNNEISEKSEIFDDQFSVERPDGSNFTLKIRSTKLEDSAMYFCASSDGTRSAETQYFGPGTRLLVL.